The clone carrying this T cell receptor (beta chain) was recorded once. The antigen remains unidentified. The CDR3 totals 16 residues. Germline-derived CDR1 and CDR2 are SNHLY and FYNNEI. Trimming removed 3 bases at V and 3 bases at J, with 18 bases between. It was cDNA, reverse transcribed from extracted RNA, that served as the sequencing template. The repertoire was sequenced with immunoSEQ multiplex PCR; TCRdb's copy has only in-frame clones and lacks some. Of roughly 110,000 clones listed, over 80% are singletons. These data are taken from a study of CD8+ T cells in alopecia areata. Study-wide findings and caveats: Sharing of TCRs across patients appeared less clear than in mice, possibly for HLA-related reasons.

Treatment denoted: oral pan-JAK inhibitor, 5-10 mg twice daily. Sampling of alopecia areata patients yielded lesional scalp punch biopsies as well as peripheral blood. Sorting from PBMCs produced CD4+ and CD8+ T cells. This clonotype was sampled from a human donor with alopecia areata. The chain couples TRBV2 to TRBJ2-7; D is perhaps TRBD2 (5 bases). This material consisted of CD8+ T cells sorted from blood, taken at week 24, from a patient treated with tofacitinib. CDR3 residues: CASSDIGLETDYEQYF. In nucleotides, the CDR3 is TGTGCCAGCAGTGACATTGGACTTGAGACGGACTACGAGCAGTACTTC.